This T cell receptor beta chain was captured by sequencing in a study of T cell repertoires in cytomegalovirus infection (dated by TCRdb to 2018 to 2020). Regarding the research as a whole: The HLA type of each donor mattered for the analysis, because public TCR beta signatures pointed to carriage of CMV infection along with the matching HLA type.

Data came from an Illumina HiSeq 1500. The raw public data were reprocessed by TCRdb itself: fastp quality trimming at Q25, MiXCR clonotype calling, in-frame beta chains only. For every CDR3 protein sequence, its rows merge into one entry that carries the most common genes and DNA. The sample yields 200,000 to 300,000 distinct CDR3 sequences; approximately 14% were counted once. The ten largest clones take up 7.5% to 10% of the sample. What the authors observed across the whole study: The ex vivo response was dominated by HLA-C-restricted CMV-specific TCR beta clonotypes, and the single most frequent clonotype in two of eight donors was supplied by these HLA-C-restricted clonotypes. In both this cohort and an independent roughly 330-donor cohort, the cumulative frequency of public TCR beta family members distinguished carriers of CMV infection plus the relevant HLA type.

CDR3 length: 17 amino acids, cysteine to phenylalanine. Only CDR3 DNA is held: 51 bases, read in frame from base 1. CDR1 SGHTA and CDR2 FQGNSA were looked up in the germline V gene. V lost 1 base and J lost 4 bases, and the count of bases not matched to a germline gene is 11. In regard to this clonotype: The target of this receptor is not known. Base qualities were left out, and no much larger clone turns up one base away.

The sequenced sample was PBMCs. The sequence came from a human donor in good health (CMV status not recorded). Some clones in this sample may be carry-over from other donors' samples. The rearrangement joined TRBV7-2 to TRBJ2-5; TRBD2 fits 8 bases in the junction. For the CDR3, the sequence is CASSLDPPGGLLETQYF. The DNA sequence reads TGTGCCAGCAGCTTAGACCCCCCGGGGGGGCTTTTAGAGACCCAGTACTTC.